Below, 5 T cell receptor beta chains from the same sample are listed, as sequenced in a study of control samples from healthy donors and cancer patients. Clones were sequenced by immunoSEQ multiplex PCR, and TCRdb holds only the in-frame ones, with some missing. Of approximately 150,000 clones in the sample, roughly 95% were seen once. What was sequenced was blood. All receptors come from a woman in her thirties in good health.

The chain uses TRBV10-3 and TRBJ2-4, with a possible D match to TRBD1 (7 bases). Trimming cost V 2 bases and J 0 bases, with 8 bases left between them. CDR3 length: 15 residues. In germline, CDR1 is ENHRY, CDR2 SYGVKD. The CDR3 bases are TGTGCCATCAGTGAGCAGGGGGGAGCCAAAAACATTCAGTACTTC. Encoded protein: CAISEQGGAKNIQYF.

This rearrangement joins TRBV6-5 to TRBJ2-7; weak D call: TRBD1 (5 bases). V was cut by 8 bases and J by 2 bases, with 13 bases left in between. Germline V gene sequence: CDR1 MNHEY, CDR2 SVGAGI. The CDR3 is 13 amino acids. The CDR3 sequence is CASSWGETYEQYF. The CDR3 DNA reads TGTGCCAGCTCGTGGGGCGAAACCTACGAGCAGTACTTC.

V is TRBV6-6 and J is TRBJ2-6; D is ambiguous. Germline V gives CDR1 MNHNY, CDR2 SVGAGI (reference sequence). The ends were cut back, 0 bases at V and 0 bases at J, with 3 bases in the middle. The CDR3 runs 15 residues. For the CDR3, the DNA is TGTGCCAGCAGTTACTCTGGCTCTGGGGCCAACGTCCTGACTTTC. Amino acids: CASSYSGSGANVLTF.

As concerns this clone: Other DNA sequences in this specimen translate into the identical CDR3. The V gene is TRBV9, the J gene TRBJ2-3; no definite D call. CDR3 size: 13 residues. V was cut by 2 bases and J by 1 base, with 5 bases left in between. The germline V gene has CDR1 SGDLS and CDR2 YYNGEE. Here the CDR3 reads CASSVKGTDTQYF. CDR3 DNA sequence: TGTGCCAGCAGCGTCAAGGGCACAGATACGCAGTATTTT.

The rearrangement links TRBV19 to TRBJ1-4; D gene ambiguous. Trimming removed 3 bases from V and 1 base from J, with 6 bases in between. The CDR3 has 14 residues. Germline V gene lookup returns CDR1 LNHDA and CDR2 SQIVND (reference sequence). CDR3 amino acids: CASSIQETNEKLFF. The CDR3 bases are TGTGCCAGTAGTATTCAAGAAACTAATGAAAAACTGTTTTTT.